At least ten counts were recorded for the clone carrying this T cell receptor (beta chain). Its specificity is unknown. The data belong to a study of response to subunit inactivated influenza vaccine. Overall study findings and caveats: Every seasonal influenza vaccination brings in few new T cells, the authors suggested.

V shed 4 bases and J shed 1 base, with 11 bases lying between them. CDR1 SGHVS and CDR2 FQNEAQ come from the germline V gene. The CDR3 loop spans 15 amino acids. TCRdb reprocessed the RT-PCR reads via MiXCR and lists one record per CDR3 protein. The sample records 500,000 to 600,000 distinct CDR3 sequences, approximately 12% being singletons. Sequencing was performed on PBMCs from blood, taken on the day of vaccination. The rearrangement uses TRBV7-8 and TRBJ1-5; TRBD1 might be the D (5 bases). This sequence was found in a man in his fifties or sixties who received an inactivated influenza vaccine. Written as DNA, the CDR3 is TGTGCCAGCAGCTCCATCGCAGGGAGCAATCAGCCCCAGCATTTT. It translates to CASSSIAGSNQPQHF.